The rows below give T cell receptor beta chains drawn from one sample of a study of blood T cells in healthy people across ages. One entry per CDR3 protein, called by TCRdb with MiXCR from the 5' RACE reads. The sample has hundreds of thousands of distinct CDR3 sequences; approximately 48% are singletons. The material sequenced was blood. These receptors were obtained from a man in his sixties in good health. The CDR3 runs from the conserved cysteine through the conserved F or W. The order of the fields is clone size, D gene, V gene, J gene, CDR3 DNA, CDR3 protein. D genes are given only for firm matches. Expanded clones are given a class, and other clones once, few, many or no size at all.

abundance: .; d_gene: .; v_gene: TRBV11-2; j_gene: TRBJ2-5; CDR3nt: TGTGCCAGCAGCGCAACGCCGGCGTACCAAGAGACCCAGTACTTC; CDR3aa: CASSATPAYQETQYF
abundance: .; d_gene: .; v_gene: TRBV5-1; j_gene: TRBJ2-1; CDR3nt: TGCGCCAGCAGCTGGGGAACCAATGAGCAGTTCTTC; CDR3aa: CASSWGTNEQFF
abundance: .; d_gene: TRBD1; v_gene: TRBV7-2; j_gene: TRBJ2-5; CDR3nt: TGTGCCAGCGGCTCTGGACAGGGGGGCGGGACCCAGTACTTC; CDR3aa: CASGSGQGGGTQYF
abundance: .; d_gene: TRBD1; v_gene: TRBV12-3/TRBV12-4; j_gene: TRBJ2-7; CDR3nt: TGTGCCAGCAGTTTGGGCAGGGGGCAGATCGGACCTTTCTCCTACGAGCAGTACTTC; CDR3aa: CASSLGRGQIGPFSYEQYF
abundance: .; d_gene: .; v_gene: TRBV6-1; j_gene: TRBJ2-7; CDR3nt: TGTGCCAGCAGTGGGCCAGGGGTTCTTGAAGAGCAGTACTTC; CDR3aa: CASSGPGVLEEQYF
abundance: .; d_gene: TRBD2; v_gene: TRBV6-6; j_gene: TRBJ2-7; CDR3nt: TGTGCCAGCAGGGCGGGGGGGACCTACGAGCAGTACTTC; CDR3aa: CASRAGGTYEQYF
abundance: many; d_gene: .; v_gene: TRBV10-3; j_gene: TRBJ2-1; CDR3nt: TGTGCCATCAGACTAGGTGGTGGTGAGCAGTTCTTC; CDR3aa: CAIRLGGGEQFF
abundance: .; d_gene: TRBD2; v_gene: TRBV29-1; j_gene: TRBJ2-3; CDR3nt: TGCAGCGCTGGAGCCCATCGCGGGGGGGGCACAGATACGCGGTATTTT; CDR3aa: CSAGAHRGGGTDTRYF
abundance: few; d_gene: TRBD1; v_gene: TRBV27; j_gene: TRBJ2-5; CDR3nt: TGTGCCAGCAGTTCGGACAGGGGGCCTGGGGAGACCCAGTACTTC; CDR3aa: CASSSDRGPGETQYF
abundance: .; d_gene: .; v_gene: TRBV27; j_gene: TRBJ2-6; CDR3nt: TGTGCCACCCTATTTCGGGGCGGCGACTCTGGGGCCAACGTCCTGACTTTC; CDR3aa: CATLFRGGDSGANVLTF
abundance: .; d_gene: .; v_gene: TRBV7-2; j_gene: TRBJ2-5; CDR3nt: TGTGCCAGCAGCTTACTAGGAACAAATCAAGAGACCCAGTACTTC; CDR3aa: CASSLLGTNQETQYF
abundance: .; d_gene: .; v_gene: TRBV3-1; j_gene: TRBJ2-3; CDR3nt: TGTGCCAGCAGCCAAGGAGGGTTTTCAGATACGCAGTATTTT; CDR3aa: CASSQGGFSDTQYF
abundance: .; d_gene: TRBD1; v_gene: TRBV5-6; j_gene: TRBJ2-1; CDR3nt: TGTGCCAGCAGCATGGACAGGACCCTATCCTACAATGAGCAGTTCTTC; CDR3aa: CASSMDRTLSYNEQFF